Presented here are 8 T cell receptor beta chains from one specimen sequenced in a study of blood T cell repertoires in COVID-19. TCRdb keeps only in-frame clones here, not all; method: immunoSEQ multiplex PCR. The sample contains around 140,000 clones, about 91% of which appear only once. Source material: peripheral blood. These receptors all stem from a man in his forties or fifties with acute or convalescent COVID-19.

The J gene is TRBJ1-2, the V gene TRBV7-9, with D possibly TRBD1 on 5 matching bases. The CDR3 contains 15 residues. Germline loops: CDR1 SEHNR, CDR2 FQNEAQ (reference sequence). V was cut by 3 bases and J by 3 bases, with 14 bases left in between. The CDR3 DNA reads as TGTGCCAGCAGCTTGGTTGGCAGGGCGTACTATGGCTACACCTTC. Protein sequence: CASSLVGRAYYGYTF.

This clone was seen more than once but under ten times. The chain links TRBV6-5 to TRBJ2-5; TRBD2 matches 8 bases. The CDR3 consists of 16 residues. Trimming cost V 4 bases and J 2 bases; bases outside gene matches: 9. Germline V gene lookup returns CDR1 MNHEY and CDR2 SVGAGI. CDR3 amino acids: CASSFNLAGGQETQYF. The CDR3 DNA follows: TGTGCCAGCAGTTTTAATCTGGCGGGAGGTCAAGAGACCCAGTACTTC.

This clone came up a few times. CDR3 sequence reads: CASSSQGSEQYF. The CDR3, as DNA: TGTGCCAGCAGCAGCCAGGGATCCGAGCAGTACTTC. The chain couples TRBV9 to TRBJ2-7; D may be TRBD1 (5 bases). The CDR3 contains 12 residues. Germline CDR1 reads SGDLS; CDR2 reads YYNGEE. With 4 bases removed from V and 6 bases from J, the gap between germline ends came to 11 bases.

The chain combines TRBV7-2 with TRBJ2-7; TRBD2 might be the D (6 bases). The CDR3 has 14 residues. Between the trimmed V and J ends, which lost 2 bases and 7 bases, there was a span of 15 bases. Germline V lookup: CDR1 SGHTA, CDR2 FQGNSA. The CDR3 region is CASSLRRGDLEQYF. CDR3 DNA sequence: TGTGCCAGCAGCTTACGGAGGGGTGATCTGGAGCAGTACTTC.

This chain uses TRBV7-9 with TRBJ2-1; TRBD1 is a possible D gene (6 bases). The CDR3 loop spans 15 amino acids. CDR1 SEHNR and CDR2 FQNEAQ come from the germline V gene (reference sequence). Between the trimmed V and J ends, which lost 5 bases and 0 bases, there was a span of 11 bases. This chain's CDR3 is CASSLQGYSYNEQFF. CDR3 DNA: TGTGCCAGCAGCCTACAGGGCTACTCCTACAATGAGCAGTTCTTC.

The chain joins TRBV27 to TRBJ2-7; 10 bases are a match to TRBD2. Trimming removed 3 bases from V and 4 bases from J; junction bases left unmatched: 3. CDR3 length: 14 residues. The germline V gene encodes CDR1 MNHEY and CDR2 SMNVEV (reference sequence). CDR3 in amino acids: CASSLSSGGYEQYF. The CDR3 nucleotides read TGTGCCAGCAGTTTGTCTAGCGGGGGATACGAGCAGTACTTC.

V usage is TRBV9 and J usage is TRBJ2-7; D call uncertain. The CDR3 runs 15 residues. V lost 3 bases and J 2 bases, leaving 15 bases between the germline ends. CDR1 SGDLS and CDR2 YYNGEE come from the germline V gene. CDR3: CASSAGSLFPYEQYF. CDR3 DNA sequence: TGTGCCAGCAGCGCAGGCTCACTCTTTCCCTACGAGCAGTACTTC.

The CDR3 region is CASSVGRGPPHGYTF. In DNA form, the CDR3 reads TGTGCCAGCAGCGTAGGCAGGGGGCCGCCCCATGGCTACACCTTC. The chain is built from TRBV9 and TRBJ1-2; 8 nucleotides match TRBD1. CDR1 is SGDLS and CDR2 is YYNGEE in the germline V gene. This CDR3 comprises 15 residues. V gave up 0 bases and J gave up 6 bases; unmatched junction bases: 7.